A selection of T cell receptor beta chains follows, all from one sample in a study of a mutant IDH1 vaccine in newly diagnosed glioma. Assay used: immunoSEQ multiplex PCR; TCRdb lists only in-frame clones, some missing. The table lists roughly 62,000 clones, around 80% of them singletons. Their target antigens are unknown. The sample in question was PBMCs, obtained from a glioma patient whose treatment included an IDH1 peptide vaccine. These receptors originate from a woman in her forties or fifties with glioma. The CDR3 runs from the conserved cysteine through the conserved F or W. Each record gives: J gene, V gene, clone size, D gene, CDR3 protein, CDR3 DNA. D genes are given only for firm matches. Clone size is not always given. Where it is, it says once, few, many or a class for expanded clones.

>TRBJ2-7|TRBV5-4|NA|NA
CASSPTRSSYEQYF
TGTGCCAGCAGCCCCACCCGGAGCTCCTACGAGCAGTACTTC
>TRBJ1-1|TRBV14|NA|NA
CASSQERGSTEAFF
TGTGCCAGCAGCCAAGAGCGGGGAAGCACTGAAGCTTTCTTT
>TRBJ2-7|TRBV18|once|TRBD2
CASSPSSGTYEQYF
TGTGCCAGCTCACCGTCTAGCGGAACCTACGAGCAGTACTTC
>TRBJ1-4|TRBV4-3|NA|NA
CASSQERVVAPSGKLFF
TGCGCCAGCAGCCAAGAAAGGGTCGTCGCCCCAAGCGGGAAACTGTTTTTT
>TRBJ1-6|TRBV30|NA|NA
CAWSPGTPLPLHF
TGTGCCTGGAGCCCCGGAACCCCTTTGCCCCTCCACTTT
>TRBJ1-1|TRBV14|NA|NA
CASSQGQEAFF
TGTGCCAGCAGCCAAGGACAGGAAGCTTTCTTT
>TRBJ1-2|TRBV5-8|NA|NA
CASSLARTIIYGYTF
TGTGCCAGCAGCTTGGCCCGGACTATCATCTATGGCTACACCTTC
>TRBJ1-1|TRBV28|NA|NA
CASSLEGANTEAFF
TGTGCCAGCAGTTTAGAAGGGGCCAACACTGAAGCTTTCTTT
>TRBJ2-2|TRBV10-1|NA|NA
CASSPRVGGELFF
TGCGCCAGCAGTCCCAGGGTGGGCGGGGAGCTGTTTTTT
>TRBJ2-7|TRBV6-1|NA|TRBD2
CASASGGAGSYEQYF
TGTGCCAGCGCTAGCGGGGGGGCAGGATCCTACGAGCAGTACTTC
>TRBJ1-1|TRBV5-1|few|NA
CASSQAGSFMNTEAFF
TGCGCCAGCAGCCAGGCGGGCAGCTTCATGAACACTGAAGCTTTCTTT
>TRBJ2-3|TRBV29-1|once|TRBD2
CSVGGGRDTQYF
TGCAGCGTTGGGGGGGGGAGAGATACGCAGTATTTT
>TRBJ1-5|TRBV4-2|NA|NA
CASSQGLNQPQHF
TGTGCCAGCAGCCAAGGTTTGAATCAGCCCCAGCATTTT
>TRBJ2-3|TRBV2|NA|TRBD2
CASSYTGTNTDTQYF
TGTGCCAGCAGCTATACCGGGACTAACACAGATACGCAGTATTTT
>TRBJ1-1|TRBV7-2|NA|NA
CASSLMIRNTEAFF
TGTGCCAGCAGCTTAATGATTCGGAACACTGAAGCTTTCTTT
>TRBJ1-1|TRBV2|few|NA
CAGKTGNTEAFF
TGTGCCGGAAAAACAGGGAACACTGAAGCTTTCTTT
>TRBJ2-7|TRBV2|NA|NA
CASSPVSSYEQYF
TGTGCCAGCAGTCCGGTGAGCTCCTACGAGCAGTACTTC
>TRBJ1-1|TRBV6-6|NA|NA
CASSYYWSEAFF
TGTGCCAGCAGTTACTACTGGTCTGAAGCTTTCTTT